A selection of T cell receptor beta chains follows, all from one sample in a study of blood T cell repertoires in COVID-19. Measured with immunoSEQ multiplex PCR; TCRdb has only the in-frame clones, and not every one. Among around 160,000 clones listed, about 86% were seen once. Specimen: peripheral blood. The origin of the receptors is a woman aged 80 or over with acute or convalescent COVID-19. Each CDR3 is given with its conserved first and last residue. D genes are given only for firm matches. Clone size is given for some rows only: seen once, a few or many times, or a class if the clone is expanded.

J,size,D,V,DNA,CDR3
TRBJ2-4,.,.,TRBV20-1,TGCAGTGCTAGTTTAGCGGTAGCCAAAAACATTCAGTACTTC,CSASLAVAKNIQYF
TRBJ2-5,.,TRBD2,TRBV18,TGTGCCAGCTCACCACCCGCACTAGCGGGGGAGACCCAGTACTTC,CASSPPALAGETQYF
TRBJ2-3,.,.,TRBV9,TGTGCCAGCAGCGTAGGGAGTAGGGGCGCAGATACGCAGTATTTT,CASSVGSRGADTQYF
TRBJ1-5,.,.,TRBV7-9,TGTGCCAGCAGCTTTGGCCAGAGCAATCAGCCCCAGCATTTT,CASSFGQSNQPQHF
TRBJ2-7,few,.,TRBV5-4,TGTGCCAGCAGCCGACCAGGAGGAGAACTCTACGAGCAGTACTTC,CASSRPGGELYEQYF
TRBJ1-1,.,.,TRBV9,TGTGCCAGCAGCGTAGGAGGGAGGGCTGAAGCTTTCTTT,CASSVGGRAEAFF
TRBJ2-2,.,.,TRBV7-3,TGTGCCAGCAGCTCCGTATCAGGGAAGACCGGGGAGCTGTTTTTT,CASSSVSGKTGELFF
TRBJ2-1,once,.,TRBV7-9,TGTGCCAGCAGCATATACCGGGACTACAATGAGCAGTTCTTC,CASSIYRDYNEQFF
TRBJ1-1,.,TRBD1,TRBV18,TGTGCCAGCTCACCACCGACAGGGGGCGTCGCGTGGGCTTTCTTT,CASSPPTGGVAWAFF
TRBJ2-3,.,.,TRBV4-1,TGCGCCAGCAGCCAACTGCCCTCCGGGGCAGGGGGCACAGATACGCAGTATTTT,CASSQLPSGAGGTDTQYF
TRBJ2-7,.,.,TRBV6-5,TGTGCCAGCACTGCGGGACTTAACTACGAGCAGTACTTC,CASTAGLNYEQYF
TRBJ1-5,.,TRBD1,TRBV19,TGTGCCAGTAGTATAGGGGCAGGGGGTGGTCAGCCCCAGCATTTT,CASSIGAGGGQPQHF
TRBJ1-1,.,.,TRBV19,TGTGCCAGTAGAAATCCTTGGGACACCTGGGGAACTGAAGCTTTCTTT,CASRNPWDTWGTEAFF
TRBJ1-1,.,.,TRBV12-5,TGTGCTAGTGGTTTGGGCGGGGGTAACACTGAAGCTTTCTTT,CASGLGGGNTEAFF
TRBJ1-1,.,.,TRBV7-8,TGTGCCAGCAGCCAAACTACCGGGGGGGGACTGAGGACTGAAGCTTTCTTT,CASSQTTGGGLRTEAFF
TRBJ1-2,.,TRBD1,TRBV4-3,TGCGCCAGCAGCCGAATGACAGGGGGGTCTATGAGCTACACCTTC,CASSRMTGGSMSYTF
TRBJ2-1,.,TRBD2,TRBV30,TGTGCCTGGAGTGTCAGACTAGCGAGGGCCTACAATGAGCAGTTCTTC,CAWSVRLARAYNEQFF
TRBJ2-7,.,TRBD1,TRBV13,TGTGCCAGCAGCTTAGACGGGCAGGGGGCTTACGAGCAGTACTTC,CASSLDGQGAYEQYF